This T cell receptor beta chain was obtained from a study of monozygotic twins with inflammatory bowel disease (dated by TCRdb to 2018 to 2020). About the full investigation: The complete study included about 30 monozygotic twin pairs: 19 IBD-discordant Danish pairs and nine German pairs, of which four were IBD-concordant and five were IBD-discordant. Each individual had, on average, about 151 000 unique TCRalpha sequences and 181 000 unique TCRbeta sequences available for analysis. The search for disease-associated traits relied mainly on comparing, within discordant pairs, IBD patients with their genetically identical healthy co-twins. Broader findings and caveats from the paper: Different T cell subtypes could not be distinguished in the analysis. Measured by the inverse Simpson index, TCRbeta repertoire diversity was lower in IBD patients than in their healthy co-twins. Repertoire similarity did not differ between concordant and discordant twins, which could be due to limited statistical power. No single strong signal or clonotype linked to IBD turned up in the results, so the idea that one exists was not supported. Because patients received different immunosuppressive treatments, the repertoires may have picked up extra background noise and variability between individuals. Compared with healthy twins, IBD patients shared fewer clonotypes with other individuals, and the difference was most pronounced in patients with signs of disease activity.

Its CDR3 holds 16 amino acids, cysteine through phenylalanine. The coding DNA is unavailable. CDR1 is given as SGHTA and CDR2 as FQGNSA, both from the germline V gene. Details on this clonotype: What antigen it recognizes has not been identified.

From each donor, a roughly 2.6 ml peripheral blood sample was collected into PAXgene tubes and stored at -80 degrees C. Without T cell sorting, total RNA was isolated from whole blood using the PAXgene blood miRNA kit on an automated QIAcube. Peripheral blood from monozygotic twin pairs, either concordant or discordant for inflammatory bowel disease, underwent deep TCRalpha and TCRbeta repertoire profiling that used unique molecular barcoding. Smoking habits were recorded for all twin pairs, with individuals classified as current, former or never smokers. Library construction relied on 5' RACE. Each TCR library was prepared from about 3.5 ug of total RNA. For each sample, cDNA was synthesized in eight separate reactions using SMARTScribe reverse transcriptase. During cDNA synthesis, unique molecular identifiers containing a 6-nucleotide sample barcode were introduced by template switching. TCRalpha and TCRbeta cDNA was amplified in two nested PCRs of roughly 17 and 9 cycles, and bead purification was carried out after each PCR. Before amplification, the cDNA was treated with uracil DNA-glycosylase and purified using the QIAquick PCR purification kit. The second PCR added Illumina TruSeq-compatible adapters along with sample-specific barcodes. TapeStation and Qubit were used to check library quality and concentration, and 5 to 6.5 ng of each library went into the pool. The pooled libraries were sequenced with 2 x 100 bp reads and custom sequencing primers on an Illumina HiSeq2500 single-index Rapid Run. On the authors' methods: UMI-based consensus assembly with MiGEC version 1.2.6 was used to correct PCR and sequencing errors. MiXCR version 2.1.1 was used for V(D)J alignment, clonotype assembly and CDR3 extraction. Gene usage, clonotype sharing and MAIT/NKT TCR abundance were normalised by analysing the top 1000, 10 000 and 20 000 clonotypes per sample. Diversity was computed as the inverse Simpson index with the vegan R package after downsampling to 27 000 UMIs. Statistical testing used paired Mann-Whitney U tests on the discordant twin pairs and applied Benjamini-Hochberg correction for multiple testing. Following TCRdb reprocessing, every CDR3 protein sequence forms one entry, and DNA is not provided. The V and J calls, along with clone size, are taken from TCRdb and not from the paper's own processing. Per the sample table, the count is approximately 390,000 distinct CDR3 sequences. The ten largest account for about 2.3% of the sample.

The receptor comes from a human donor with ulcerative colitis or Crohn's disease, or a healthy co-twin of an affected twin (not recorded which). In this chain, TRBV7-2 is recombined with TRBJ2-5; the D call of TRBD2 rests on TCRdb alone, since no DNA is present to check it. The sample comprised blood. The CDR3 reads CASSSRTSGSRETQYF.